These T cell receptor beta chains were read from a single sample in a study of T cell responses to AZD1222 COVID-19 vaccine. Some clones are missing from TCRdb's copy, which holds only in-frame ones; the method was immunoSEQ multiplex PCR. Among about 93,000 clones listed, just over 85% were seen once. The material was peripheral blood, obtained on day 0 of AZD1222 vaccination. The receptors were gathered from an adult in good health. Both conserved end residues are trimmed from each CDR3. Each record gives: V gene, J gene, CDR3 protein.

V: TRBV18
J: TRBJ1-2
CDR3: ASSPQGFNYGYT

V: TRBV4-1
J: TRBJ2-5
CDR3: ASSPNGGHIKETQY

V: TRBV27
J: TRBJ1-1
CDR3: ASSPYDRNTEAF

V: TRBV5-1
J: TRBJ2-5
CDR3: ASSVTGTQETQY

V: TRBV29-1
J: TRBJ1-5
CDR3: SVQGASQPQH

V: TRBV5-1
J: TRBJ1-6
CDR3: ASSSGTTIGSPLH

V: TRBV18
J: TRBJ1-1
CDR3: ASSPPPTGEQAF

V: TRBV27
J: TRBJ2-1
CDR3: ASSLRAGFHNEQF

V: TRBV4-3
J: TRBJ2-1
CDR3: ASSQGAGGAYNEQF

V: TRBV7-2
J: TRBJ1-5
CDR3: ASSFSDYQPQH

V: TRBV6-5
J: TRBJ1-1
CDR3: ASSLREMNTEAF

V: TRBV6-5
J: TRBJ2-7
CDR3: ASTDTAYEQY

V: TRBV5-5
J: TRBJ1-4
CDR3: ASSTTGSQKLF

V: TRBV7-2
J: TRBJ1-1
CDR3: ASRVRQGANTEAF

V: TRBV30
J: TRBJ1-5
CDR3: AWSVDSNQPQH

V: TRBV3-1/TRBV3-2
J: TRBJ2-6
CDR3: ASSQTAGSGANVLT

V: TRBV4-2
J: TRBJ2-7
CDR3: ASSLPGGQFIQRTYEQY

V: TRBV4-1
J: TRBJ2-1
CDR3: ASSPPLATSRFTNNEQF

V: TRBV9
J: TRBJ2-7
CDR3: ASTVGAGDSYEQY

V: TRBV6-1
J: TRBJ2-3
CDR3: ASSERAGASTDTQY

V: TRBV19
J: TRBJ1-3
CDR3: ASKTFLSGNTIY

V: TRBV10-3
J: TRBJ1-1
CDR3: AISEELLGNTEAF

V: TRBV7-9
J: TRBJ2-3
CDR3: ASVGPGFAGTTDTQY

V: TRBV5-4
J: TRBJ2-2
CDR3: ASSLAFGGTGELF

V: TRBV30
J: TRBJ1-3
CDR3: AWSVDRSSGNTIY

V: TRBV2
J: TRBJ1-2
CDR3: ASNSQLYGYT

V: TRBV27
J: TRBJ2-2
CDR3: ASSPQGAVIGELF

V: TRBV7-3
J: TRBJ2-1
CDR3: ASSLSRGQVEQF

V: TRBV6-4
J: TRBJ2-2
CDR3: ASANPPGELF

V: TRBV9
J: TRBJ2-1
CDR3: ASSVKQGRGYNEQF

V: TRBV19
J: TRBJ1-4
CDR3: ASRLSHLATNEKLF

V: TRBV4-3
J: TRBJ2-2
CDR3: ASSADRDGELF

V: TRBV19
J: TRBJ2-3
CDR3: ASSIQGGILDTQY

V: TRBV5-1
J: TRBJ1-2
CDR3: ASSFGQTGDYGYT

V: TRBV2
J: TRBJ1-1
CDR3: ASTQGVRNTEAF

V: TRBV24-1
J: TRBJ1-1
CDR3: ATSDSRSTEAF

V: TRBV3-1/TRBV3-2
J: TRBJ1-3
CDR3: ASSLSSGNTIY

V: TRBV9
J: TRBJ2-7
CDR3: ASNPAGGPYEQY

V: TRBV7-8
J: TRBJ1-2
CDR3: ASSLEFRAAFDYT

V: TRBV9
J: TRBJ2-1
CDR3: ASSARGGRDNEQF

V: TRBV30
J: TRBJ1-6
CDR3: AWSGQVPSLH

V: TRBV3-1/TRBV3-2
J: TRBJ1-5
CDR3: ASSHRAAGNQPQH

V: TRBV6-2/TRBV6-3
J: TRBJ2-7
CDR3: ASSYLGQGSSYEQY

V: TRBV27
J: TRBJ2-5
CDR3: ASSLSGRGPGIETQY

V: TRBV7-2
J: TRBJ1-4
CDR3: ASSLYTGAYEKLF

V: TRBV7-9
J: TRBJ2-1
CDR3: ASSLHGRGLAGFNEQF

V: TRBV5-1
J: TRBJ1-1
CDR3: ASSSEGRLNTEAF

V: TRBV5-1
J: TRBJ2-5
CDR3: ASTQTGTVEETQY

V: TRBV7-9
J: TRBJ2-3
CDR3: ASSLGRQTDTQY

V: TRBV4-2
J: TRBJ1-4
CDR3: ASSGDSFYEKLF

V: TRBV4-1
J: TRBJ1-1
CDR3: ASIVLNRGGSWTEAF

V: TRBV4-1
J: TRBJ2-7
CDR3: ASSSTLGLWDEQY

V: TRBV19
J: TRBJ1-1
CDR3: ASSIEGTGFTEAF

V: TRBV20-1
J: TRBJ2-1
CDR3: SASRGRDDFYNEQF

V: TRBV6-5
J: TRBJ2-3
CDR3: ASRPASGRAATQY

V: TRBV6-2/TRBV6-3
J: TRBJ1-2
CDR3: ASSYEDTHRGYT

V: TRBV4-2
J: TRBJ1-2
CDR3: ASSQGQTNYGYT

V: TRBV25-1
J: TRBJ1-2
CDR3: ASSPRDRVFGYGYT

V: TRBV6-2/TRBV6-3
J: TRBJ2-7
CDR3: ASSYSGVGLAGGNSYEQY